This is a list of T cell receptor beta chains from one sample in a study of T cells after yellow fever vaccination. Using its own MiXCR run on the 5' RACE reads, TCRdb lists one record per CDR3 protein. The sample contains hundreds of thousands of distinct CDR3 sequences, approximately 13% of which appear only once. The source was PBMCs, collected on the day of the yellow fever booster vaccination. The source of these receptors is a young man who received the YFV17D yellow fever vaccine. Each CDR3 is given with its conserved first and last residue. A D gene is named only where the DNA matches it firmly. The listing skips clone size in some rows; elsewhere it reads once, few, many or a size class.

CDR3 protein | CDR3 DNA | V gene | D gene | J gene | clone size
CSASGITGGITDTQYF | TGCAGTGCCTCCGGGATCACTGGAGGGATTACAGATACGCAGTATTTT | TRBV20-1 | NA | TRBJ2-3 | few
CASRSTTPGLNTEAFF | TGCGCCAGCAGATCCACAACTCCGGGCCTGAACACTGAAGCTTTCTTT | TRBV4-3 | NA | TRBJ1-1 | many
CAISEPPGPSPETQYF | TGTGCCATCAGTGAGCCTCCGGGACCCAGTCCAGAGACCCAGTACTTC | TRBV10-3 | NA | TRBJ2-5 | NA
CSVEQETQYF | TGCAGCGTTGAGCAAGAGACCCAGTACTTC | TRBV29-1 | NA | TRBJ2-5 | NA
CASSQESGVESSYEQYF | TGCGCCAGCAGCCAAGAAAGCGGAGTAGAGAGCTCCTACGAGCAGTACTTC | TRBV4-3 | NA | TRBJ2-7 | NA
CASSRQVDSPLHF | TGTGCCAGCAGTCGACAGGTCGATTCACCCCTCCACTTT | TRBV12-3/TRBV12-4 | NA | TRBJ1-6 | NA
CASSLSPASVVTGELFF | TGTGCCAGCAGTTTATCTCCGGCTAGCGTCGTCACCGGGGAGCTGTTTTTT | TRBV27 | NA | TRBJ2-2 | few
CASSWGLRETQYF | TGTGCCAGCAGCTGGGGGCTGAGGGAGACCCAGTACTTC | TRBV5-6 | NA | TRBJ2-5 | NA
CASSMVQPPETQYF | TGTGCCAGTAGTATGGTACAGCCCCCGGAGACCCAGTACTTC | TRBV19 | NA | TRBJ2-5 | few
CASSLIQTGELFF | TGTGCCAGCAGCTTAATTCAAACCGGGGAGCTGTTTTTT | TRBV7-3 | NA | TRBJ2-2 | NA
CASSSSPRGLVTDTQYF | TGTGCCAGCAGCTCTTCACCCAGGGGGCTCGTCACAGATACGCAGTATTTT | TRBV7-2 | TRBD1 | TRBJ2-3 | few
CASSQGTGGGQPQHF | TGTGCCAGCAGCCAAGGGACAGGGGGTGGTCAGCCCCAGCATTTT | TRBV7-9 | TRBD1 | TRBJ1-5 | NA
CASSLARQGMRGYTF | TGTGCCAGCAGCTTAGCTCGACAGGGGATGAGAGGCTACACCTTC | TRBV7-2 | TRBD1 | TRBJ1-2 | few
CANRLAGYNEQFF | TGTGCCAACCGACTAGCGGGGTACAATGAGCAGTTCTTC | TRBV6-2/TRBV6-3 | TRBD2 | TRBJ2-1 | few
CASKTGLVDTQYF | TGCGCCAGCAAGACAGGGTTGGTTGATACGCAGTATTTT | TRBV5-1 | TRBD1 | TRBJ2-3 | NA
CSVEARGLEQYF | TGCAGCGTTGAAGCTAGGGGGCTCGAGCAGTACTTC | TRBV29-1 | TRBD1 | TRBJ2-7 | few
CASSVDGRGYGYTF | TGTGCCAGCAGCGTAGATGGCAGAGGCTATGGCTACACCTTC | TRBV9 | NA | TRBJ1-2 | few
CASSPSSAGVSGYTF | TGCGCCAGCAGCCCCTCCTCGGCAGGGGTATCGGGCTACACCTTC | TRBV5-1 | NA | TRBJ1-2 | NA
CSVAGGGGRDLGNTIYF | TGCAGCGTTGCCGGCGGTGGTGGCAGGGACCTTGGAAACACCATATATTTT | TRBV29-1 | NA | TRBJ1-3 | NA
CASSYSGGSSYNSPLHF | TGTGCCAGCAGTTACTCGGGTGGGAGCTCCTATAATTCACCCCTCCACTTT | TRBV6-5 | NA | TRBJ1-6 | NA
CASSDISAGGDEQYF | TGTGCCAGCAGTGATATCTCGGCAGGGGGCGACGAGCAGTACTTC | TRBV2 | TRBD1 | TRBJ2-7 | few
CSARAPTGNIYEQFF | TGCAGTGCTAGAGCCCCGACAGGAAACATCTATGAGCAGTTCTTC | TRBV20-1 | NA | TRBJ2-1 | few